The rows below give T cell receptor beta chains drawn from one sample of a study of a mutant IDH1 vaccine in newly diagnosed glioma. This table comes from immunoSEQ multiplex PCR, and its TCRdb copy is limited to in-frame clones, with some not included. The sample carries tens of thousands of clones, 80% to 90% recorded once. Antigens for these TCRs are unknown. The sequences come from PBMCs, collected from a glioma patient whose treatment included an IDH1 peptide vaccine. The source of these receptors is a woman in her late teens or twenties with glioma. The CDR3 runs from the conserved cysteine through the conserved F or W. Each record gives: CDR3 protein, CDR3 DNA, CDR3 length, V gene, clone size, J gene, D gene. The D gene is left open where the match is weak. Expanded clones get a size class; other rows say once, few or many, or leave the size out.

CDR3 protein: CASKLAGGADTQYF; CDR3 DNA: TGTGCCAGTAAACTAGCGGGAGGGGCAGATACGCAGTATTTT; CDR3 length: 14; V gene: TRBV19; clone size: NA; J gene: TRBJ2-3; D gene: TRBD2
CDR3 protein: CASSPNRAPGAGNTIYF; CDR3 DNA: TGTGCCAGCAGCCCCAACAGGGCGCCCGGGGCTGGAAACACCATATATTTT; CDR3 length: 17; V gene: TRBV13; clone size: NA; J gene: TRBJ1-3; D gene: NA
CDR3 protein: CASSLDSSGNTIYF; CDR3 DNA: TGCGCCAGCAGTTTGGACTCCTCTGGAAACACCATATATTTT; CDR3 length: 14; V gene: TRBV5-1; clone size: NA; J gene: TRBJ1-3; D gene: NA
CDR3 protein: CASRSGKAPGTEAFF; CDR3 DNA: TGTGCCAGCAGATCGGGAAAGGCCCCTGGGACTGAAGCTTTCTTT; CDR3 length: 15; V gene: TRBV6-6; clone size: NA; J gene: TRBJ1-1; D gene: NA
CDR3 protein: CASSPGQGRNQPQHF; CDR3 DNA: TGTGCCAGCAGCCCGGGACAGGGACGGAATCAGCCCCAGCATTTT; CDR3 length: 15; V gene: TRBV5-5; clone size: NA; J gene: TRBJ1-5; D gene: TRBD1
CDR3 protein: CASSLGPANYGYTF; CDR3 DNA: TGTGCCAGCAGCTTAGGTCCCGCTAACTATGGCTACACCTTC; CDR3 length: 14; V gene: TRBV7-2; clone size: NA; J gene: TRBJ1-2; D gene: NA
CDR3 protein: CASSLGRREVPSYEQYF; CDR3 DNA: TGTGCCAGCAGCTTAGGAAGGCGGGAGGTCCCCTCCTACGAGCAGTACTTC; CDR3 length: 17; V gene: TRBV11-3; clone size: NA; J gene: TRBJ2-7; D gene: TRBD2
CDR3 protein: CASSMDGKLYEQYF; CDR3 DNA: TGTGCCAGTAGTATGGACGGAAAACTCTACGAGCAGTACTTC; CDR3 length: 14; V gene: TRBV19; clone size: NA; J gene: TRBJ2-7; D gene: NA
CDR3 protein: CASSRLGTASYEQYF; CDR3 DNA: TGTGCCAGCTCACGCCTTGGGACAGCGTCCTACGAGCAGTACTTC; CDR3 length: 15; V gene: TRBV18; clone size: once; J gene: TRBJ2-7; D gene: TRBD1
CDR3 protein: CASSFWTGAALNEKLFF; CDR3 DNA: TGTGCCAGCAGCTTTTGGACAGGGGCGGCGCTGAATGAAAAACTGTTTTTT; CDR3 length: 17; V gene: TRBV13; clone size: NA; J gene: TRBJ1-4; D gene: TRBD1
CDR3 protein: CASSAAGQGSYGYTF; CDR3 DNA: TGTGCCAGTAGTGCCGCGGGACAGGGTTCCTATGGCTACACCTTC; CDR3 length: 15; V gene: TRBV19; clone size: once; J gene: TRBJ1-2; D gene: TRBD1
CDR3 protein: CASSAGTSGRGSYEQYF; CDR3 DNA: TGTGCCAGCAGCGCCGGGACTAGCGGGCGGGGTTCCTACGAGCAGTACTTC; CDR3 length: 17; V gene: TRBV9; clone size: NA; J gene: TRBJ2-7; D gene: TRBD2
CDR3 protein: CASSPGASYEQYF; CDR3 DNA: TGCGCCAGCAGCCCGGGTGCCTCCTACGAGCAGTACTTC; CDR3 length: 13; V gene: TRBV5-1; clone size: NA; J gene: TRBJ2-7; D gene: NA
CDR3 protein: CASSSGGLYNEQFF; CDR3 DNA: TGTGCCAGTTCGAGCGGGGGTCTCTACAATGAGCAGTTCTTC; CDR3 length: 14; V gene: TRBV19; clone size: NA; J gene: TRBJ2-1; D gene: TRBD2
CDR3 protein: CASSDSGQGANVLTF; CDR3 DNA: TGTGCCAGCAGTGACTCGGGGCAGGGGGCCAACGTCCTGACTTTC; CDR3 length: 15; V gene: TRBV6-4; clone size: NA; J gene: TRBJ2-6; D gene: NA
CDR3 protein: CASRAQGDLQPQHF; CDR3 DNA: TGTGCAAGTCGAGCCCAGGGGGACCTTCAGCCCCAGCATTTT; CDR3 length: 14; V gene: TRBV12-2; clone size: NA; J gene: TRBJ1-5; D gene: NA
CDR3 protein: CASSAALDDQPQHF; CDR3 DNA: TGTGCCAGCAGTGCAGCGTTAGATGATCAGCCCCAGCATTTT; CDR3 length: 14; V gene: TRBV11-2; clone size: few; J gene: TRBJ1-5; D gene: NA
CDR3 protein: CASSQISRANVLTF; CDR3 DNA: TGCGCCAGCAGCCAAATCTCGAGGGCCAACGTCCTGACTTTC; CDR3 length: 14; V gene: TRBV4-3; clone size: NA; J gene: TRBJ2-6; D gene: NA
CDR3 protein: CASSQDRQSGGSYEQYF; CDR3 DNA: TGCGCCAGCAGCCAAGATCGGCAGTCAGGAGGCTCCTACGAGCAGTACTTC; CDR3 length: 17; V gene: TRBV4-3; clone size: NA; J gene: TRBJ2-7; D gene: NA
CDR3 protein: CASSPLGGIYEQYF; CDR3 DNA: TGCGCCAGCAGCCCTCTCGGGGGTATCTACGAGCAGTACTTC; CDR3 length: 14; V gene: TRBV4-1; clone size: NA; J gene: TRBJ2-7; D gene: NA
CDR3 protein: CASSLGGTERYGYTF; CDR3 DNA: TGTGCCAGCAGCTTAGGGGGGACCGAGCGCTATGGCTACACCTTC; CDR3 length: 15; V gene: TRBV11-2; clone size: medium-sized; J gene: TRBJ1-2; D gene: NA
CDR3 protein: CASRDRVATNEKLFF; CDR3 DNA: TGTGCCAGCAGGGATAGGGTCGCAACTAATGAAAAACTGTTTTTT; CDR3 length: 15; V gene: TRBV6-1; clone size: once; J gene: TRBJ1-4; D gene: NA
CDR3 protein: CASSPITGSAGNTIYF; CDR3 DNA: TGTGCCAGCAGCCCTATCACAGGGAGTGCTGGAAACACCATATATTTT; CDR3 length: 16; V gene: TRBV7-2; clone size: NA; J gene: TRBJ1-3; D gene: NA
CDR3 protein: CASSSPPGRNTGELFF; CDR3 DNA: TGTGCCAGCAGCTCCCCTCCCGGACGGAACACCGGGGAGCTGTTTTTT; CDR3 length: 16; V gene: TRBV7-9; clone size: NA; J gene: TRBJ2-2; D gene: NA
CDR3 protein: CAISKDSNQPQHF; CDR3 DNA: TGTGCCATCAGTAAAGATAGCAATCAGCCCCAGCATTTT; CDR3 length: 13; V gene: TRBV10-3; clone size: few; J gene: TRBJ1-5; D gene: NA
CDR3 protein: CASSVGQEVINEQFF; CDR3 DNA: TGTGCCAGCAGTGTAGGGCAGGAGGTGATAAATGAGCAGTTCTTC; CDR3 length: 15; V gene: TRBV2; clone size: NA; J gene: TRBJ2-1; D gene: NA
CDR3 protein: CASSVGASGNTGELFF; CDR3 DNA: TGTGCCAGCAGCGTAGGGGCTAGCGGGAACACCGGGGAGCTGTTTTTT; CDR3 length: 16; V gene: TRBV9; clone size: NA; J gene: TRBJ2-2; D gene: TRBD2
CDR3 protein: CAIRAGFMGEQYF; CDR3 DNA: TGTGCCATCAGAGCAGGGTTCATGGGTGAGCAGTACTTC; CDR3 length: 13; V gene: TRBV10-3; clone size: NA; J gene: TRBJ2-7; D gene: NA
CDR3 protein: CASSPIRDIRRNTEAFF; CDR3 DNA: TGTGCCAGTAGTCCGATACGGGACATCCGGCGGAACACTGAAGCTTTCTTT; CDR3 length: 17; V gene: TRBV19; clone size: NA; J gene: TRBJ1-1; D gene: NA
CDR3 protein: CASKITLTGNTEAFF; CDR3 DNA: TGTGCCAGTAAAATAACACTGACAGGGAACACTGAAGCTTTCTTT; CDR3 length: 15; V gene: TRBV19; clone size: NA; J gene: TRBJ1-1; D gene: NA
CDR3 protein: CASSEALGQTNEKLFF; CDR3 DNA: TGTGCCAGCAGTGAAGCGCTGGGGCAGACTAATGAAAAACTGTTTTTT; CDR3 length: 16; V gene: TRBV6-1; clone size: NA; J gene: TRBJ1-4; D gene: NA
CDR3 protein: CASSQGLAGGYGREQYF; CDR3 DNA: TGCGCCAGCAGCCAGGGACTAGCGGGAGGGTATGGTCGGGAGCAGTACTTC; CDR3 length: 17; V gene: TRBV4-1; clone size: NA; J gene: TRBJ2-7; D gene: TRBD2
CDR3 protein: CASRQAQPQHF; CDR3 DNA: TGTGCCAGCAGACAGGCCCAGCCCCAGCATTTT; CDR3 length: 11; V gene: TRBV6-6; clone size: NA; J gene: TRBJ1-5; D gene: NA
CDR3 protein: CASSSRRLAGGNTGELFF; CDR3 DNA: TGTGCCAGCAGCTCCCGCCGACTAGCGGGAGGGAACACCGGGGAGCTGTTTTTT; CDR3 length: 18; V gene: TRBV11-3; clone size: NA; J gene: TRBJ2-2; D gene: TRBD2
CDR3 protein: CAVWGGDNEQFF; CDR3 DNA: TGTGCCGTCTGGGGGGGGGACAATGAGCAGTTCTTC; CDR3 length: 12; V gene: TRBV19; clone size: NA; J gene: TRBJ2-1; D gene: TRBD2
CDR3 protein: CASSLVTLNTEAFF; CDR3 DNA: TGTGCCAGCAGCTTAGTAACGCTGAACACTGAAGCTTTCTTT; CDR3 length: 14; V gene: TRBV7-2; clone size: NA; J gene: TRBJ1-1; D gene: NA
CDR3 protein: CASSEVPPGLAQKTQYF; CDR3 DNA: TGTGCCAGCAGTGAAGTCCCTCCGGGACTAGCTCAAAAGACCCAGTACTTC; CDR3 length: 17; V gene: TRBV6-1; clone size: NA; J gene: TRBJ2-5; D gene: TRBD2
CDR3 protein: CAISDNRGLTEAFF; CDR3 DNA: TGTGCCATCAGTGACAACAGGGGGCTGACTGAAGCTTTCTTT; CDR3 length: 14; V gene: TRBV10-3; clone size: NA; J gene: TRBJ1-1; D gene: TRBD1
CDR3 protein: CASSNLTPDRGDTEAFF; CDR3 DNA: TGTGCCAGCAGCAATCTCACCCCCGACAGGGGAGACACTGAAGCTTTCTTT; CDR3 length: 17; V gene: TRBV21-1; clone size: NA; J gene: TRBJ1-1; D gene: NA
CDR3 protein: CSVERGGRGITGELFF; CDR3 DNA: TGCAGCGTTGAACGGGGAGGCAGGGGCATCACCGGGGAGCTGTTTTTT; CDR3 length: 16; V gene: TRBV29-1; clone size: NA; J gene: TRBJ2-2; D gene: NA
CDR3 protein: CASSYLGQSYEQYF; CDR3 DNA: TGTGCCAGCAGTTACCTGGGACAGTCCTACGAGCAGTACTTC; CDR3 length: 14; V gene: TRBV6-5; clone size: NA; J gene: TRBJ2-7; D gene: TRBD1
CDR3 protein: CASSQSYEQYF; CDR3 DNA: TGTGCCAGCAGCCAATCTTACGAGCAGTACTTC; CDR3 length: 11; V gene: TRBV14; clone size: NA; J gene: TRBJ2-7; D gene: NA
CDR3 protein: CASSATGTGVPDTQYF; CDR3 DNA: TGTGCCAGCAGCGCTACCGGGACAGGGGTTCCAGATACGCAGTATTTT; CDR3 length: 16; V gene: TRBV9; clone size: NA; J gene: TRBJ2-3; D gene: TRBD1
CDR3 protein: CASSLNSGDTQYF; CDR3 DNA: TGTGCCAGCAGCTTAAACAGCGGAGATACGCAGTATTTT; CDR3 length: 13; V gene: TRBV13; clone size: NA; J gene: TRBJ2-3; D gene: NA
CDR3 protein: CASSPNGQGGTYGTQYF; CDR3 DNA: TGCGCCAGCAGCCCCAACGGGCAGGGGGGGACATATGGTACGCAGTATTTT; CDR3 length: 17; V gene: TRBV4-1; clone size: once; J gene: TRBJ2-3; D gene: NA
CDR3 protein: CASSYLKGPAFF; CDR3 DNA: TGTGCCAGCAGCTACCTTAAGGGCCCAGCTTTCTTT; CDR3 length: 12; V gene: TRBV7-2; clone size: NA; J gene: TRBJ1-1; D gene: NA
CDR3 protein: CASSLSRNTEAFF; CDR3 DNA: TGTGCCAGCAGTTTATCGAGGAATACTGAAGCTTTCTTT; CDR3 length: 13; V gene: TRBV27; clone size: few; J gene: TRBJ1-1; D gene: NA
CDR3 protein: CASSFRRPSGQSSYEQYF; CDR3 DNA: TGTGCCAGCAGCTTCCGCCGCCCCTCGGGACAGAGCTCCTACGAGCAGTACTTC; CDR3 length: 18; V gene: TRBV7-2; clone size: NA; J gene: TRBJ2-7; D gene: TRBD1
CDR3 protein: CASSETPGPEAFF; CDR3 DNA: TGTGCCAGCAGCGAGACTCCGGGGCCTGAAGCTTTCTTT; CDR3 length: 13; V gene: TRBV9; clone size: NA; J gene: TRBJ1-1; D gene: NA
CDR3 protein: CASSQATGDGYTF; CDR3 DNA: TGCGCCAGCAGCCAAGCGACAGGGGACGGCTACACCTTC; CDR3 length: 13; V gene: TRBV4-1; clone size: NA; J gene: TRBJ1-2; D gene: TRBD1
CDR3 protein: CASSESGRVWGTDTQYF; CDR3 DNA: TGCGCCAGCAGTGAGTCGGGCAGGGTTTGGGGCACAGATACGCAGTATTTT; CDR3 length: 17; V gene: TRBV10-1; clone size: NA; J gene: TRBJ2-3; D gene: NA
CDR3 protein: CASSGWDSRNGETQYF; CDR3 DNA: TGTGCCAGCAGCGGCTGGGACAGCCGAAATGGAGAGACCCAGTACTTC; CDR3 length: 16; V gene: TRBV11-3; clone size: NA; J gene: TRBJ2-5; D gene: TRBD1
CDR3 protein: CASSLERHTEAFF; CDR3 DNA: TGTGCCAGCAGCTTAGAGCGGCACACTGAAGCTTTCTTT; CDR3 length: 13; V gene: TRBV7-9; clone size: NA; J gene: TRBJ1-1; D gene: NA
CDR3 protein: CASSFGTINEQFF; CDR3 DNA: TGCGCCAGCAGCTTCGGGACTATCAATGAGCAGTTCTTC; CDR3 length: 13; V gene: TRBV5-1; clone size: NA; J gene: TRBJ2-1; D gene: TRBD2